One and the same sample provided the 32 T cell receptor beta chains below, sequenced in a study of beta chain features in type 1 diabetes. Their cognate antigens are unknown. Overall study results and limits: Moderate but significant shortening of TCRB CDR3s was recorded in all four CD4+ subsets from Type 1 diabetes patients.

Sequenced material consisted of expressed TCRB transcripts (all of the isolated RNA was reverse transcribed). Clones were sequenced by immunoSEQ multiplex PCR, and TCRdb holds only the in-frame ones, with some missing. Of a few hundred thousand clones listed, approximately 15% are singletons. The sequenced sample consisted of naive CD4+ T cells from blood. These receptor sequences come from a man aged 25-40 years with type 1 diabetes.

The DNA of the CDR3 is TGTGCCAGCAGCCCCGGACAGGGACCCTATGGCTACACCTTC. This gives the protein CASSPGQGPYGYTF. The genes are TRBV7-9 and TRBJ1-2; 8 bases are a match to TRBD1. CDR3 length equals 14 residues. Germline trimming cut 5 bases from V and 4 bases from J; bases unmatched to any gene: 6. Germline CDR1 SEHNR, CDR2 FQNEAQ (reference sequence). The full variable domain, with the rest looked up from reference TRBV7-9 and TRBJ1-2, is DTGVSQNPRHKITKRGQNVTFRCDPISEHNRLYWYRQTLGQGPEFLTYFQNEAQLEKSRLLSDRFSAERPKGSFSTLEIQRTEQGDSAMYLCASSPGQGPYGYTFGSGTRLTVV.

The chain employs TRBV19 and TRBJ1-1; D may be TRBD1 (5 bases). Germline V CDR1 and CDR2: LNHDA, SQIVND (reference sequence). Trimming removed 5 bases at V and 1 base at J, with 14 bases between. The length of the CDR3 is 15 residues. The CDR3 region is CASSEAGLGNTEAFF. The CDR3, as DNA: TGTGCCAGTAGTGAAGCAGGGCTCGGGAACACTGAAGCTTTCTTT.

The chain is built from TRBV5-1 and TRBJ2-3; 8 nucleotides line up with TRBD1. CDR1 and CDR2 from the germline V gene are SGHRS and YFSETQ. The trim removed 4 bases at V and 3 bases at J, leaving 10 bases unmatched. The CDR3 consists of 16 residues. In nucleotides, the CDR3 is TGCGCCAGCAGCCGGTCCCCAGGGGGCATAACAGATACGCAGTATTTT. It is translated as CASSRSPGGITDTQYF.

The rearrangement links TRBV9 to TRBJ1-1, with 11 bases aligning to TRBD1. Per the germline V gene, CDR1 is SGDLS and CDR2 is YYNGEE. V shed 4 bases, J shed 4 bases, and the junction held 9 bases outside the gene matches. The CDR3 has 16 amino acids. CDR3 nucleotides: TGTGCCAGCAGCAGAGTTGGGACAGGGGGAGGCACTGAAGCTTTCTTT. Amino acid sequence: CASSRVGTGGGTEAFF. The full variable domain, in which reference TRBV9 and TRBJ1-1 provide the parts outside the CDR3, is DSGVTQTPKHLITATGQRVTLRCSPRSGDLSVYWYQQSLDQGLQFLIQYYNGEERAKGNILERFSAQQFPDLHSELNLSSLELGDSALYFCASSRVGTGGGTEAFFGQGTRLTVV.

This clone has only a few counts. CDR3 sequence reads: CASSSLAGSNIQYF. The CDR3 coding sequence is TGCGCCAGCAGCTCCCTAGCTGGTTCCAACATTCAGTACTTC. The V gene is TRBV5-1, the J gene TRBJ2-4; a weak D match, TRBD2 (5 bases). Germline-derived CDR1 and CDR2 are SGHRS and YFSETQ. The CDR3 consists of 14 residues. With 3 bases removed from V and 7 bases from J, the gap between germline ends came to 14 bases.

This clone turned up a few times. V gene TRBV7-9 combines with J gene TRBJ2-1; maybe TRBD2 (5 bases). Germline CDR1 reads SEHNR; CDR2 reads FQNEAQ (reference sequence). This CDR3 contains 15 residues. Trimming removed 8 bases at V and 0 bases at J, with 14 bases between. CDR3 DNA: TGTGCCAGCCACCTGGGTGGGAGCTCCTACAATGAGCAGTTCTTC. Its protein product is CASHLGGSSYNEQFF.

This clone has a handful of counts. The rearrangement uses TRBV19 and TRBJ2-1; 11 nucleotides align to TRBD1. CDR1 is LNHDA and CDR2 is SQIVND in the germline V gene (reference sequence). The CDR3 extends over 15 amino acids. Trimming removed 3 bases from V and 6 bases from J; junction bases left unmatched: 4. The CDR3 loop is CASSIIGTGGNEQFF. CDR3 sequence (DNA): TGTGCCAGTAGTATTATTGGGACAGGGGGCAATGAGCAGTTCTTC.

This clone turned up a few times. In DNA form, the CDR3 reads TGTGCCAGCAGCAATCCCGGGGGGTTTGACGGTGGCTACACCTTC. Its protein product is CASSNPGGFDGGYTF. The chain links TRBV7-9 to TRBJ1-2; TRBD1 might be the D (5 bases). There are 15 residues in the CDR3. Trimming took 5 bases from V and 7 from J, leaving 20 bases between them. Germline V lookup: CDR1 SEHNR, CDR2 FQNEAQ (reference sequence).

This chain connects TRBV14 to TRBJ2-1; D might be TRBD1 (6 bases). V lost 3 bases and J 4 bases, leaving 13 bases between the germline ends. The CDR3 loop spans 15 amino acids. The germline gives CDR1 SGHDN, CDR2 FVKESK. In DNA form, the CDR3 reads TGTGCCAGCAGCCAGTGGACAGTACTATACAATGAGCAGTTCTTC. It codes for CASSQWTVLYNEQFF.

This clone was seen a few times. The V gene is TRBV7-9, the J gene TRBJ1-1; D unresolved. CDR1 and CDR2 (germline): SEHNR, FQNEAQ (reference sequence). The V end was cut by 3 bases, the J end by 4 bases, with 9 bases between. The CDR3 loop spans 13 amino acids. This chain's CDR3 is CASSFRGGTEAFF. The CDR3 bases are TGTGCCAGCAGCTTCCGGGGAGGCACTGAAGCTTTCTTT. The variable domain in full, with the rest retrieved from reference TRBV7-9 and TRBJ1-1, is DTGVSQNPRHKITKRGQNVTFRCDPISEHNRLYWYRQTLGQGPEFLTYFQNEAQLEKSRLLSDRFSAERPKGSFSTLEIQRTEQGDSAMYLCASSFRGGTEAFFGQGTRLTVV.

This clone came up a few times. The gene calls are TRBV25-1 and TRBJ2-1; TRBD1 agrees at 9 bases. V was pared by 8 bases and J by 5 bases, with 10 bases of the junction left unmatched. From germline, CDR1 is MGHDK and CDR2 SYGVNS. CDR3 length: 15 amino acids. The CDR3 DNA reads TGTGCCAGCGAGGGGTGGACAGGGGCCAACAATGAGCAGTTCTTC. Translated, it gives CASEGWTGANNEQFF.

The chain is built from TRBV18 and TRBJ2-4; the match to TRBD2 covers 8 bases. CDR3 size: 15 residues. V gave up 2 bases and J gave up 4 bases; unmatched junction bases: 4. Germline V lookup: CDR1 KGHSH, CDR2 LQKENI. The CDR3 DNA sequence: TGTGCCAGCTCACCAATTAGCGGGAATAAAAACATTCAGTACTTC. Protein: CASSPISGNKNIQYF.

This clone was observed a handful of times. V is TRBV7-9 and J is TRBJ2-5; 8 bases agree with TRBD1. V shed 1 base and J 4 bases; nucleotides not matched to a gene: 8. Germline V gene lookup returns CDR1 SEHNR and CDR2 FQNEAQ (reference sequence). The CDR3 sequence is 16 residues long. In nucleotides, the CDR3 is TGTGCCAGCAGCTTAGATGGGACAGGTATAGGAGAGACCCAGTACTTC. It is translated as CASSLDGTGIGETQYF.

This clone occurred a few times. The genes are TRBV30 and TRBJ2-5; D perhaps matches TRBD2 (6 bases). V was trimmed by 0 bases and J by 5 bases, leaving 19 bases between them. CDR3 length: 16 amino acids. Germline CDR1 GTSNPN, CDR2 SVGIG (reference sequence). CDR3 sequence reads: CAWSVGARVSGETQYF. CDR3 DNA sequence: TGTGCCTGGAGTGTAGGAGCGAGGGTGAGCGGGGAGACCCAGTACTTC.

The rearrangement links TRBV4-1 to TRBJ2-7, with D perhaps matching TRBD1 (6 bases). V was cut by 3 bases and J by 2 bases, with 23 bases left in between. From germline, CDR1 is MGHRA and CDR2 YSYEKL. This CDR3 is 18 amino acids long. The CDR3 sequence: CASSQALKDRTQTYEQYF. The CDR3 region has the DNA TGCGCCAGCAGCCAGGCGTTAAAGGACAGAACTCAAACCTACGAGCAGTACTTC.

The chain couples TRBV29-1 to TRBJ1-4; possible D gene TRBD1, 6 bases. Germline-derived CDR1 and CDR2 are SQVTM and ANQGSEA. V was clipped by 4 bases and J by 3 bases, with 12 bases between them. This CDR3 is built from 14 residues. CDR3 coding DNA: TGCAGCGTTGCCAGGGGCAGCCCTAATGAAAAACTGTTTTTT. Its protein is CSVARGSPNEKLFF.

This clone was seen a handful of times. The chain uses TRBV29-1 and TRBJ2-5; 11 bases match TRBD1. The V gene end was trimmed by 7 bases and the J gene end by 3 bases; junction bases not matched to a gene: 4. The germline V gene has CDR1 SQVTM and CDR2 ANQGSEA. This CDR3 has 13 residues. The CDR3 DNA is TGCAGCGAGGGACAGGGGGGAGAAGAGACCCAGTACTTC. Translated, it gives CSEGQGGEETQYF.

The table lists this clone with a few counts. This sequence joins TRBV2 and TRBJ2-5; 7 bases map to TRBD1. With V trimmed by 6 bases and J by 5 bases, 15 bases remained unmatched. The CDR3 is made up of 16 amino acids. The germline V gene encodes CDR1 SNHLY and CDR2 FYNNEI. CDR3 sequence: CASREYRGIIRETQYF. CDR3 nucleotide sequence: TGTGCCAGCAGAGAATACAGGGGAATTATTCGGGAGACCCAGTACTTC.

A note on this clone: At one end, the junction sequence differs from germline, possibly due to a read error. The chain uses TRBV5-1 and TRBJ2-2; D not certain. CDR3 length equals 15 residues. In germline, CDR1 is SGHRS, CDR2 YFSETQ. In DNA, the CDR3 is TGCGCCAGCAGCTTGTCGAACCCAAACACCCGGGAGCTGTTTTTT. Translated: CASSLSNPNTRELFF.

The genes are TRBV19 and TRBJ2-7; TRBD2 is a possible D gene (7 bases). V was cut by 0 bases and J by 7 bases, with 10 bases left in between. The CDR3 spans 13 residues. Germline lookup yields CDR1 LNHDA and CDR2 SQIVND (reference sequence). CDR3 region: CASSIEGGREQYF. The CDR3 nucleotides read TGTGCCAGTAGTATAGAGGGGGGGCGTGAGCAGTACTTC.

This clone was counted between two and nine times. The chain carries TRBV29-1 and TRBJ2-1; 10 bases align to TRBD2. The germline gives CDR1 SQVTM, CDR2 ANQGSEA. CDR3 length: 14 residues. With V trimmed by 4 bases and J by 4 bases, 4 bases remained unmatched. CDR3 sequence (DNA): TGCAGCGTTGCCGGGACTAGCGAATACAATGAGCAGTTCTTC. Amino acid sequence: CSVAGTSEYNEQFF.

The chain uses TRBV19 and TRBJ1-5; D is perhaps TRBD1 (6 bases). Germline V gene lookup returns CDR1 LNHDA and CDR2 SQIVND (reference sequence). This CDR3 has 16 amino acids. Trimming took 5 bases from V and 4 from J, leaving 18 bases between them. In DNA form, the CDR3 reads TGTGCCAGTAGTGTCCTTCTATGGGGGCAAAATCAGCCCCAGCATTTT. Translating it yields CASSVLLWGQNQPQHF.

This clone occurred a few times. This rearrangement joins TRBV19 to TRBJ1-1, with 10 bases aligning to TRBD1. The CDR3 spans 16 residues. V dropped 3 bases and J dropped 10; count of bases not matched to a gene: 14. The germline CDR1 and CDR2 sequences are LNHDA and SQIVND (reference sequence). CDR3 coding DNA: TGTGCCAGTAGTATCCCCTTTTCGACAGGGGGCGAAACAGCTTTCTTT. This sequence encodes CASSIPFSTGGETAFF.

This clone turned up a few times. The chain is built from TRBV7-2 and TRBJ2-1, with 8 bases identical to TRBD2. V trimming: 5 bases; J trimming: 9 bases; junction bases outside the gene matches: 15. Per germline, CDR1 SGHTA and CDR2 FQGNSA. The CDR3 contains 16 residues. The CDR3 DNA reads as TGTGCCAGCAGCCGGGGGGCTTGGCGGGAGGAGGGTGAGCAGTTCTTC. Protein sequence: CASSRGAWREEGEQFF. Drawing the rest from reference TRBV7-2 and TRBJ2-1, the complete variable domain is GAGVSQSPSNKVTEKGKDVELRCDPISGHTALYWYRQSLGQGLEFLIYFQGNSAPDKSGLPSDRFSAERTGGSVSTLTIQRTQQEDSAVYLCASSRGAWREEGEQFFGPGTRLTVL.

A single count supports this clone. Different DNA sequences within this sample yield the same CDR3. The V call is TRBV11-3, the J call TRBJ2-1, with 7 nucleotides matching TRBD2. The CDR3 consists of 15 residues. From germline, CDR1 is SGHNT and CDR2 YENEEA. After removal of 1 base from V and 0 bases from J, the junction contained 0 bases not matched to a gene. DNA of the CDR3: TGTGCCAGCAGCTTAGGCGGGAGCTCCTACAATGAGCAGTTCTTC. Protein sequence: CASSLGGSSYNEQFF. Filled out from reference TRBV11-3 and TRBJ2-1, the complete variable domain reads EAGVVQSPRYKIIEKKQPVAFWCNPISGHNTLYWYLQNLGQGPELLIRYENEEAVDDSQLPKDRFSAERLKGVDSTLKIQPAELGDSAVYLCASSLGGSSYNEQFFGPGTRLTVL.

This chain joins TRBV19 and TRBJ1-1; 7 nucleotides align to TRBD1. The CDR3 extends over 15 amino acids. Germline CDR1 LNHDA, CDR2 SQIVND (reference sequence). V lost 5 bases, J lost 2 bases, and 8 bases stayed unmatched. The CDR3 DNA reads TGTGCCAGTAGTCCCCGACAGGGACCCAACACTGAAGCTTTCTTT. This sequence encodes CASSPRQGPNTEAFF. Full variable domain (rest looked up from reference TRBV19 and TRBJ1-1): DGGITQSPKYLFRKEGQNVTLSCEQNLNHDAMYWYRQDPGQGLRLIYYSQIVNDFQKGDIAEGYSVSREKKESFPLTVTSAQKNPTAFYLCASSPRQGPNTEAFFGQGTRLTVV.

The J gene is TRBJ2-2, the V gene TRBV2; 7 bases align to TRBD1. With 8 bases clipped from V and 0 bases from J, the junction kept 6 bases outside the gene matches. The CDR3 is 15 residues long. Germline-derived CDR1 and CDR2 are SNHLY and FYNNEI. The CDR3 nucleotides are TGTGCCAGCTCGGGACAGTCCGCGAACACCGGGGAGCTGTTTTTT. Its protein product is CASSGQSANTGELFF.

The chain employs TRBV18 and TRBJ2-7; 15 bases agree with TRBD2. The V gene end was trimmed by 4 bases and the J gene end by 5 bases; junction bases not matched to a gene: 3. The CDR3 is 15 residues long. Germline CDR1 KGHSH, CDR2 LQKENI. The CDR3 sequence: CASSLGLAGGDEQYF. CDR3 nucleotide sequence: TGTGCCAGCTCACTGGGACTAGCGGGAGGAGACGAGCAGTACTTC. The full variable domain, rest sourced from reference TRBV18 and TRBJ2-7, is NAGVMQNPRHLVRRRGQEARLRCSPMKGHSHVYWYRQLPEEGLKFMVYLQKENIIDESGMPKERFSAEFPKEGPSILRIQQVVRGDSAAYFCASSLGLAGGDEQYFGPGTRLTVT.

This clone was recorded a few times. The J gene is TRBJ2-1, the V gene TRBV5-4, with TRBD2 matching over 13 bases. V shed 4 bases, J shed 6 bases, and the junction held 4 bases outside the gene matches. Germline assignment: CDR1 SGHNT and CDR2 YYREEE (reference sequence). The CDR3 spans 15 residues. CDR3 DNA sequence: TGTGCCAGCAGCCCTGGACTAGCGGGGGCCAATGAGCAGTTCTTC. Translation gives CASSPGLAGANEQFF.

The chain has TRBV9 and TRBJ2-7; 14 nucleotides agree with TRBD2. Germline V gene data show CDR1 as SGDLS and CDR2 as YYNGEE. This CDR3 has 14 residues. Trimming removed 2 bases from V and 9 bases from J; junction bases left unmatched: 4. The chain's CDR3 is CASSVGLAGEWQYF. The DNA of the CDR3 is TGTGCCAGCAGCGTGGGACTAGCGGGAGAATGGCAGTACTTC.

In its sample, this clone was seen a few times. This chain links TRBV9 with TRBJ2-5; D might be TRBD2 (6 bases). V was clipped by 0 bases and J by 4 bases, with 10 bases between them. The CDR3 runs 14 residues. Germline-derived CDR1 and CDR2 are SGDLS and YYNGEE. In DNA form, the CDR3 reads TGTGCCAGCAGCGTAGTGGGGGGATTAGAGACCCAGTACTTC. It codes for CASSVVGGLETQYF.

The gene calls are TRBV18 and TRBJ2-3; 8 bases match TRBD1. The CDR3 sequence is 16 residues long. Trimming took 0 bases from V and 2 from J; bases not matched to a gene: 4. Germline V lookup: CDR1 KGHSH, CDR2 LQKENI. This CDR3 is CASSPPLTGATDTQYF. The CDR3 bases are TGTGCCAGCTCACCACCGTTGACAGGGGCCACAGATACGCAGTATTTT.